The present TCR beta chain was sequenced within a study of blood T cell repertoires in COVID-19. Profiling relied on immunoSEQ multiplex PCR, and the TCRdb table lists in-frame clones only, not all of them. The profile shows 150,000 or so clones, about 84% of them singletons. Germline CDR1 is ENHRY and CDR2 is SYGVKD. This CDR3 is built from 13 residues. V lost 2 bases and J lost 11, with 13 bases in between. What was sequenced was peripheral blood. This chain connects TRBV10-3 to TRBJ2-1; the D gene is possibly TRBD1 (6 bases). The TCR was taken from a man between 60 and 75 years old with active or convalescent COVID-19. CDR3 sequence (DNA): TGTGCCATCAGTGAGACCTGGGACACCCAGCAGTTCTTC. This sequence encodes CAISETWDTQQFF.